These 16 T cell receptor beta chains share one sample of origin, sequenced in a study of early T cells in non-severe SARS-CoV-2 infection. TCRdb recomputed calls from the 5' RACE reads with MiXCR, one row per CDR3 protein. The sample has about 61,000 distinct CDR3 sequences; 12% are singletons. The sample here was whole blood, taken at baseline. These receptors came from an adult who was a healthcare worker with PCR-confirmed SARS-CoV-2 infection or an uninfected control (not recorded which). The donor label of this sample is uncertain.

At least ten counts were recorded for this clonotype. This chain links TRBV3-1 with TRBJ2-7, with TRBD1 matching over 10 bases. CDR1 is LGHDT and CDR2 is YNNKEL in the germline V gene (reference sequence). Trimming cost V 3 bases and J 5 bases; bases outside gene matches: 7. The CDR3 consists of 15 residues. CDR3 DNA: TGTGCCAGCAGCCAGCCGGGACAGGGGATTGACGAGCAGTACGTC. Amino acids: CASSQPGQGIDEQYV.

This clonotype was seen only a few times. The chain carries TRBV7-8 and TRBJ1-1; D is uncertain. Germline-derived CDR1 and CDR2 are SGHVS and FQNEAQ. CDR3 length: 15 residues. Trimming left V 1 base short and J 1 base short, with 10 bases between. CDR3 in amino acids: CASSLGTVKNTEAFF. CDR3 sequence (DNA): TGTGCCAGCAGCTTAGGTACGGTAAAGAACACTGAAGCTTTCTTT. Full variable domain (missing parts from reference TRBV7-8 and TRBJ1-1): GAGVSQSPRYKVAKRGQDVALRCDPISGHVSLFWYQQALGQGPEFLTYFQNEAQLDKSGLPSDRFFAERPEGSVSTLKIQRTQQEDSAVYLCASSLGTVKNTEAFFGQGTRLTVV.

This clonotype was found a few times. V and J are TRBV29-1 and TRBJ1-1, with no clear D. This CDR3 contains 8 residues. From germline, CDR1 is SQVTM and CDR2 ANQGSEA. Between the trimmed V and J ends, which lost 0 bases and 11 bases, there was a span of 1 base. The CDR3 loop is CSVEEAFF. CDR3 coding DNA: TGCAGCGTTGAAGAGGCTTTCTTT.

This clonotype was seen repeatedly, ten times or more. This rearrangement joins TRBV25-1 to TRBJ1-4; 9 bases match TRBD1. The CDR3 extends over 13 amino acids. Germline assignment: CDR1 MGHDK and CDR2 SYGVNS. V trimming: 6 bases; J trimming: 7 bases; junction bases outside the gene matches: 3. DNA of the CDR3: TGTGCCAGCAGACAGGGGGCAAGTGAAAAACTGTTTTTT. This gives the protein CASRQGASEKLFF. The full variable domain, completed using reference TRBV25-1 and TRBJ1-4, is EADIYQTPRYLVIGTGKKITLECSQTMGHDKMYWYQQDPGMELHLIHYSYGVNSTEKGDLSSESTVSRIRTEHFPLTLESARPSHTSQYLCASRQGASEKLFFGSGTQLSVL.

A few counts support this clonotype. This rearrangement joins TRBV4-1 to TRBJ1-1; the match to TRBD1 covers 10 bases. The germline V gene encodes CDR1 MGHRA and CDR2 YSYEKL. V lost 8 bases to trimming and J lost 4 bases; unmatched junction nucleotides: 7. The CDR3 length is 14 residues. The CDR3 bases are TGCGCCAGCCTTCCGACAGGGGGCATCACTGAAGCTTTCTTT. This sequence encodes CASLPTGGITEAFF.

In this sample, this clonotype turned up a few times. This chain connects TRBV27 to TRBJ1-1, with a tentative D call TRBD1 (5 bases). Germline CDR1 MNHEY, CDR2 SMNVEV (reference sequence). V was cut by 6 bases and J by 7 bases, with 24 bases left in between. The CDR3 sequence is 16 residues long. The CDR3 sequence: CASSPLLGRTIFEAFF. The CDR3 DNA reads TGTGCCAGCAGCCCCCTGTTGGGACGGACGATTTTTGAAGCTTTCTTT.

This chain joins TRBV7-2 and TRBJ2-1, with D perhaps being TRBD1 or TRBD2 (5 bases each). V was cut by 2 bases and J by 6 bases, with 11 bases left in between. Germline CDR1 reads SGHTA; CDR2 reads FQGNSA. The CDR3 totals 14 residues. The CDR3, as DNA: TGTGCCAGCAGCTTAATGGCAGGGAGCAATGAGCAGTTCTTC. Its translation is CASSLMAGSNEQFF.

This clonotype was recorded a few times. CDR3: CASSSDEFGTEAFF. Written as DNA, the CDR3 is TGTGCCAGCAGCTCGGATGAGTTCGGCACTGAAGCTTTCTTT. The chain joins TRBV27 to TRBJ1-1; D ambiguous. The CDR3 runs to 14 residues. Germline V lookup: CDR1 MNHEY, CDR2 SMNVEV (reference sequence). V lost 6 bases, J lost 4 bases, and 15 bases lay in between.

Many counts were recorded for this clonotype. The chain links TRBV6-1 to TRBJ1-1; no firm D call. V gave up 4 bases and J gave up 1 base, with 13 bases separating them. The CDR3 covers 15 residues. The germline V gene has CDR1 MNHNS and CDR2 SASEGT. The DNA of the CDR3 is TGTGCCAGCAGTGGAGACGGGGAAGCGAACACTGAAGCTTTCTTT. Protein: CASSGDGEANTEAFF.

This clonotype has only a few counts. The gene calls are TRBV12-3 or TRBV12-4 and TRBJ2-1, with TRBD1 matching 11 bases. CDR3 size: 14 residues. Unmatched junction bases numbered 4, after V lost 7 bases and J lost 5 bases. The CDR3 loop reads CASTRTGGNNEQFF. The CDR3 nucleotides are TGTGCCAGCACCCGGACAGGGGGCAACAATGAGCAGTTCTTC.

The chain links TRBV6-6 to TRBJ2-7; 9 bases fit TRBD2. Germline V gives CDR1 MNHNY, CDR2 SVGAGI (reference sequence). This CDR3 has 13 amino acids. The V gene end was trimmed by 10 bases and the J gene end by 10 bases; junction bases not matched to a gene: 14. The CDR3 is CAITASGGKDQYV. As DNA, the CDR3 is TGTGCCATTACAGCGAGCGGGGGGAAGGACCAGTACGTC.

Only a few counts were recorded for this clonotype. One end of the junction does not line up with germline, which may come from a read error. The V call is TRBV20-1, the J call TRBJ2-1; D might be TRBD1 (5 bases). The CDR3 length is 15 residues. In germline, CDR1 is DFQATT, CDR2 SNEGSKA (reference sequence). Here the CDR3 reads CSARAHWGHYNEQFF. CDR3 nucleotide sequence: TGCAGTGCCAGAGCCCACTGGGGCCACTACAATGAGCAGTTCTTC.

This clonotype came up many times. In nucleotides, the CDR3 is TGTGCCAGCAGCTTAACGACCGGGACAGGGGGCACAGATACGCAGTATTTT. Translating it yields CASSLTTGTGGTDTQYF. The rearrangement uses TRBV7-6 and TRBJ2-3, with TRBD1 matching 10 bases. Germline lookup yields CDR1 SGHVS and CDR2 FNYEAQ. The ends lost 2 bases at V and 1 base at J; junction bases unmatched: 6. This CDR3 has 17 residues.

The sample holds a few counts of this clonotype. This sequence joins TRBV2 and TRBJ2-5; 7 bases fit TRBD1. Germline CDR1 reads SNHLY; CDR2 reads FYNNEI. CDR3 size: 15 residues. With V trimmed by 2 bases and J by 3 bases, 6 bases remained unmatched. The CDR3 DNA is TGTGCCAGCAGTGAAAGGGACAGAAAGGAAGAGACCCAGTACTTC. It encodes CASSERDRKEETQYF.

The V and J genes are TRBV2 and TRBJ2-1; 13 bases agree with TRBD2. Trimming removed 5 bases from V and 9 bases from J; junction bases left unmatched: 7. CDR1 and CDR2 (germline): SNHLY, FYNNEI. The CDR3 extends over 15 amino acids. In nucleotides, the CDR3 is TGTGCCAGCAGTCCGGGACTAGCGGGGAGTGCTGAGCAGTTCTTC. This encodes CASSPGLAGSAEQFF.

The gene calls are TRBV14 and TRBJ1-1, with D possibly matching TRBD1 (5 bases). Trimming took off 1 base at V and 11 bases at J, with 17 bases between the two ends. Germline CDR1 and CDR2: SGHDN and FVKESK. The CDR3 extends over 14 amino acids. Written as DNA, the CDR3 is TGTGCCAGCAGCCAAGGTCTGGGGGATTCGAACGCTTTCTTT. Protein product: CASSQGLGDSNAFF.